This T cell receptor beta chain was retrieved from a study of CD8+CD57+ T cells in acquired aplastic anemia. The wider study: CD4+ and CD8+ cells, once sorted, gave DNA averaging approximately 3.3 ug. Study findings and constraints: Patients and controls had in common twenty-nine CD8+ CDR3 sequences.

V lost 3 bases to trimming and J lost 0 bases, with 2 bases between them. The length of the CDR3 is 12 residues. Germline V gene data show CDR1 as SGHDT and CDR2 as YYEEEE. This clonotype was found many times. Its cognate antigen is unknown. Using genomic DNA as the template, TCR beta VDJ and CDR3 profiling was carried out. TCRdb used MiXCR to reprocess the reads, holding one entry per CDR3 protein. The top ten hold 2.5% to 4% of the sample, which has 150,000 to 200,000 distinct CDR3 sequences, less than 60% seen once. Patients chosen for sequencing had CD8+CD57+ cells that had expanded, as shown by flow cytometry.

This chain connects TRBV5-6 to TRBJ2-3; D remains ambiguous. The TCR was taken from a human donor with aplastic anemia. Sequences were obtained from sorted CD4+, CD8+, or CD8+CD57+ T cells (not recorded which) from PBMCs. Here the CDR3 reads CASSWSTDTQYF. The CDR3 DNA reads as TGTGCCAGCAGCTGGAGCACAGATACGCAGTATTTT.